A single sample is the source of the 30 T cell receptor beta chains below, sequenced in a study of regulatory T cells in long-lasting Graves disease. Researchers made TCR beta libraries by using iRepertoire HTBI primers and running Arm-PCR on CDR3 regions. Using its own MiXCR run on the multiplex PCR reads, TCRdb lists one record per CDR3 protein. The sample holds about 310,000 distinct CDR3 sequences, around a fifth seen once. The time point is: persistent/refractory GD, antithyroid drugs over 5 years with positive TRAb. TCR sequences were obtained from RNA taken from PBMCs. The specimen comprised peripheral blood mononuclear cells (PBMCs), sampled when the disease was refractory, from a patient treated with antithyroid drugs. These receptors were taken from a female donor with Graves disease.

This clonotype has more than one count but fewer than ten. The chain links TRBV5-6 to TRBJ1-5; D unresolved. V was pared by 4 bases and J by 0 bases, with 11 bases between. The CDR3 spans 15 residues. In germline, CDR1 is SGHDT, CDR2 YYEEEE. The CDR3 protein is CASSITGSSNQPQHF. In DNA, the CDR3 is TGTGCCAGCAGCATAACCGGGAGTAGCAATCAGCCCCAGCATTTT.

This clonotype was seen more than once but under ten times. CDR3 DNA: TGTGCCAGTGTAGCGGGAGGGCCCAGCACCGGGGAGCTGTTTTTT. It encodes CASVAGGPSTGELFF. The rearrangement joins TRBV19 to TRBJ2-2, with 11 bases lining up with TRBD2. CDR1 and CDR2 (germline): LNHDA, SQIVND (reference sequence). V trimming: 8 bases; J trimming: 4 bases; junction bases outside the gene matches: 6. This CDR3 is 15 amino acids long.

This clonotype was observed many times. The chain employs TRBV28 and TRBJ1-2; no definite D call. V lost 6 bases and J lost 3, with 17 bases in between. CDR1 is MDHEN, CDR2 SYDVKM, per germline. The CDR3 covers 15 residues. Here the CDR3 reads CASSYPLGRDYGYTF. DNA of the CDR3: TGTGCCAGCAGCTACCCCTTGGGCCGGGACTATGGCTACACCTTC.

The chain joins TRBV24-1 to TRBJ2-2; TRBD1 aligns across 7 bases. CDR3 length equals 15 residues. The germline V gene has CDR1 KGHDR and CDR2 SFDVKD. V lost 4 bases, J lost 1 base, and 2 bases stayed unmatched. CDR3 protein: CATSDRQGNTGELFF. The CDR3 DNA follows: TGTGCCACCAGTGACCGACAGGGGAACACCGGGGAGCTGTTTTTT.

This CDR3 reads CSAQTGGSFEQYF. The CDR3 DNA reads TGCAGTGCACAGACAGGCGGCTCGTTCGAGCAGTACTTC. V is TRBV20-1 and J is TRBJ2-7; maybe TRBD1 (6 bases). This CDR3 is built from 13 residues. Looked up from germline, CDR1 is DFQATT and CDR2 is SNEGSKA (reference sequence). V lost 6 bases and J 6 bases, leaving 18 bases between the germline ends.

The CDR3 DNA follows: TGCAGCGTTGTCTTGGGGACAGTCACCGGGGAGCTGTTTTTT. Translated: CSVVLGTVTGELFF. The gene calls are TRBV29-1 and TRBJ2-2; TRBD1 agrees at 7 bases. After removal of 4 bases from V and 4 bases from J, the junction contained 6 bases not matched to a gene. CDR1 and CDR2 from the germline V gene are SQVTM and ANQGSEA. CDR3 size: 14 residues.

CDR3 in DNA: TGTGCCAGCAGAAAACCGGGACAGGGCACCGGGGAGCTGTTTTTT. The encoded protein is CASRKPGQGTGELFF. V gene TRBV7-9 combines with J gene TRBJ2-2, with TRBD1 matching 9 bases. CDR1 SEHNR and CDR2 FQNEAQ come from the germline V gene (reference sequence). CDR3 length: 15 residues. V dropped 6 bases and J dropped 4; count of bases not matched to a gene: 6.

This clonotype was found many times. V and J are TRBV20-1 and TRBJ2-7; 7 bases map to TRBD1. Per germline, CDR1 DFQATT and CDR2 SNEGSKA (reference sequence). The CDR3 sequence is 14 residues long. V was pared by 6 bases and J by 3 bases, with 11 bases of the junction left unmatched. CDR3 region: CSATGQQILYEQYF. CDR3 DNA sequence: TGCAGTGCGACGGGACAGCAAATCCTCTACGAGCAGTACTTC.

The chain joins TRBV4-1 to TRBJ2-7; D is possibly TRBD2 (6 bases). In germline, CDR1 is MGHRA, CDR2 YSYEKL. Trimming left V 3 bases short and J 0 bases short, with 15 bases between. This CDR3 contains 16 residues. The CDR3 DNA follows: TGCGCCAGCAGCCAGGAGGCGGGGCCTCCCTCCTACGAGCAGTACTTC. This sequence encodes CASSQEAGPPSYEQYF.

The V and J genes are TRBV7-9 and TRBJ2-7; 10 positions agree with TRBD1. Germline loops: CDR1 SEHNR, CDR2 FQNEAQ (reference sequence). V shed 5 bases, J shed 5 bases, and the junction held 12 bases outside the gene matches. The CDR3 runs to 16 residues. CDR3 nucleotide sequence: TGTGCCAGCAGCCCACCGGGACAGGGGAATCTCGACGAGCAGTACTTC. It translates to CASSPPGQGNLDEQYF.

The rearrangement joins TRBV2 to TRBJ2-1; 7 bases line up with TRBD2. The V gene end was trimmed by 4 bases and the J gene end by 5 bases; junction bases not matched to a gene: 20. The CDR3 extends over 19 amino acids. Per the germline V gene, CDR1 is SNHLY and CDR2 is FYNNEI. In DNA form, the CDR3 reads TGTGCCAGCAGTGCAAAAGTTCAGGGTTTGCTAGCGGAGGACAATGAGCAGTTCTTC. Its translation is CASSAKVQGLLAEDNEQFF.

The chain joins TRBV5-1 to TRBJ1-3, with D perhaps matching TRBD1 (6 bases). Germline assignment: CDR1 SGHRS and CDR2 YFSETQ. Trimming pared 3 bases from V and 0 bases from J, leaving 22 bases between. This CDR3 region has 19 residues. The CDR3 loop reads CASSYGQPTRLNSGNTIYF. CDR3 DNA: TGCGCCAGCAGCTATGGACAGCCCACCCGGCTAAACTCTGGAAACACCATATATTTT.

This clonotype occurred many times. The CDR3: CASSYLAAYYEQYF. The CDR3 DNA reads as TGTGCCAGCAGTTACTTGGCAGCCTACTACGAGCAGTACTTC. The chain employs TRBV6-2 or TRBV6-3 and TRBJ2-7; no firm D call. The germline gives CDR1 MNHEY, CDR2 SVGEGT. V shed 1 base and J shed 3 bases, with 10 bases lying between them. The length of the CDR3 is 14 residues.

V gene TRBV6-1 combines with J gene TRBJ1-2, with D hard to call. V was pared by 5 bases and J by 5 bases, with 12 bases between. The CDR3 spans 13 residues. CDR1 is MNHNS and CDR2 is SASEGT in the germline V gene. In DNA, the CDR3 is TGTGCCAGCAGTTCCCGGACCAGGTATGGCTACACCTTC. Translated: CASSSRTRYGYTF.

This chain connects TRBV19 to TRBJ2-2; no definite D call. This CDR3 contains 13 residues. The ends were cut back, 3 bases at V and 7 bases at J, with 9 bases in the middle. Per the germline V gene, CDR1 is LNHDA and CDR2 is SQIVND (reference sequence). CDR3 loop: CASSIRTGGELFF. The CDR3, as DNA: TGTGCCAGTAGTATCCGGACCGGCGGGGAGCTGTTTTTT. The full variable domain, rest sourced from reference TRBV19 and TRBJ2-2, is DGGITQSPKYLFRKEGQNVTLSCEQNLNHDAMYWYRQDPGQGLRLIYYSQIVNDFQKGDIAEGYSVSREKKESFPLTVTSAQKNPTAFYLCASSIRTGGELFFGEGSRLTVL.

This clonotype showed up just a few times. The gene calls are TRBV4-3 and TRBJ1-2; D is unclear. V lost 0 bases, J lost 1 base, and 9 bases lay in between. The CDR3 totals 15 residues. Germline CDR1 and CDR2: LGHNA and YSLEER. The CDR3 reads CASSQESRFNYGYTF. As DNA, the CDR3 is TGCGCCAGCAGCCAAGAGTCGAGGTTTAACTATGGCTACACCTTC.

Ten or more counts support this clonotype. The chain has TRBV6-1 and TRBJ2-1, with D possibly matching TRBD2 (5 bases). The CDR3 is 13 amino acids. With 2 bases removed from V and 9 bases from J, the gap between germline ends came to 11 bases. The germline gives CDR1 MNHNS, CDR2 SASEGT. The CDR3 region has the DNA TGTGCCAGCAGTGAAACACTAGGATCTGAGCAGTTCTTC. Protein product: CASSETLGSEQFF.

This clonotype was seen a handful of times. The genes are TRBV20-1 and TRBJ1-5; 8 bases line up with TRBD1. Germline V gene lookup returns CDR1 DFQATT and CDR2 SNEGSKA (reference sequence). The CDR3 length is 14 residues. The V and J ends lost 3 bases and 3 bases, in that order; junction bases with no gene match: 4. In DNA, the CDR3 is TGCAGTGCTAGCGGGGACAGGAACAATCAGCCCCAGCATTTT. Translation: CSASGDRNNQPQHF.

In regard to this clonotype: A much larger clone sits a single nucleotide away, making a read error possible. The CDR3 protein is CASSTGDGSYEQCF. The CDR3 DNA follows: TGTGCCAGCAGCACGGGGGACGGTTCCTACGAGCAGTGCTTC. The chain combines TRBV11-2 with TRBJ2-7; TRBD2 might be the D (6 bases). The CDR3 extends over 14 amino acids. The V gene's germline CDR1 is SGHAT and CDR2 FQNNGV.

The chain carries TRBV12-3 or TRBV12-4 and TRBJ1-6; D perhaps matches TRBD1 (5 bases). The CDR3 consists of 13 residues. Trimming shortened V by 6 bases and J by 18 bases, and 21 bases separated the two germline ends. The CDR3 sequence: CASRGTPDTGTHF. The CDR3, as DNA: TGTGCCAGCAGAGGGACCCCGGACACTGGAACCCACTTT.

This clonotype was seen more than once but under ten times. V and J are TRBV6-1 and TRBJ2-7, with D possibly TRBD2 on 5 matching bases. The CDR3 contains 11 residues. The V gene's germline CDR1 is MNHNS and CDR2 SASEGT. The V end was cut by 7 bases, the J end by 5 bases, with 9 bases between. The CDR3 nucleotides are TGTGCCAGCACCCGGGGAGACGAGCAGTACTTC. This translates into CASTRGDEQYF.

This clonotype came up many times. CDR3 protein: CASIPRTGGGSEAFF. The CDR3 region has the DNA TGTGCCAGCATTCCGCGGACAGGAGGGGGGTCAGAAGCTTTCTTT. This chain uses TRBV6-1 with TRBJ1-1, with 7 nucleotides matching TRBD1. The germline CDR1 and CDR2 sequences are MNHNS and SASEGT. The ends lost 7 bases at V and 8 bases at J; junction bases unmatched: 16. The CDR3 covers 15 residues.

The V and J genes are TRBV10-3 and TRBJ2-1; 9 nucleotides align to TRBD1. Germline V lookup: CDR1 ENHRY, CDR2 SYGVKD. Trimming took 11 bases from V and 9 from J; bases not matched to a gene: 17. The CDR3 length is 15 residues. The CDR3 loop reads CAAPRANRGRLEQFF. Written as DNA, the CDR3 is TGTGCCGCACCTCGAGCAAACAGGGGGCGCCTTGAGCAGTTCTTC.

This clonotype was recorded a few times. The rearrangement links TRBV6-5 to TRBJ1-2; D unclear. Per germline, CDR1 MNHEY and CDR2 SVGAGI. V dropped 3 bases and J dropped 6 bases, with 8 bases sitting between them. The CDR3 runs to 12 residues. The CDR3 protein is CASSYIRDGYTF. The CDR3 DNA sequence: TGTGCCAGCAGTTATATAAGGGATGGCTACACCTTC.

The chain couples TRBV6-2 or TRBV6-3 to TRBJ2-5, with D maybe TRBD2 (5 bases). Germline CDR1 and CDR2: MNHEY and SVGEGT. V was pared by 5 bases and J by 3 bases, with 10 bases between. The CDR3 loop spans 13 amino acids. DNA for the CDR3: TGTGCCAGCAGTCCGAGGGTTGAAGAGACCCAGTACTTC. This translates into CASSPRVEETQYF.

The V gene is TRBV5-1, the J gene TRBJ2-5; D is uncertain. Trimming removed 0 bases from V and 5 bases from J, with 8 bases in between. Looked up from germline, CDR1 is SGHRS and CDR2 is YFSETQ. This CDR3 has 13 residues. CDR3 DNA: TGCGCCAGCAGCTTGGAGGTGTTGGAGACCCAGTACTTC. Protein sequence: CASSLEVLETQYF.

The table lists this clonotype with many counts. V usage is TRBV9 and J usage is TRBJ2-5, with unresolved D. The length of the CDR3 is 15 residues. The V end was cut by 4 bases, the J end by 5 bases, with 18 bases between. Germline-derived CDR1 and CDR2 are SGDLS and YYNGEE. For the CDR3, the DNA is TGTGCCAGCAGCCAAGACCTCCGGGTCGTGGAGACCCAGTACTTC. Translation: CASSQDLRVVETQYF.

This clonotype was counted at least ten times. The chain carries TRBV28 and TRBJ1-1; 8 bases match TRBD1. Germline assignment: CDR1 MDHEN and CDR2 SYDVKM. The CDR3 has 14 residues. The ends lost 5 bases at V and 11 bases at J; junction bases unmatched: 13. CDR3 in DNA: TGTGCCAGCAGTCAACCGGGACAGGCGATGAAGGCTTTCTTT. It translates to CASSQPGQAMKAFF.

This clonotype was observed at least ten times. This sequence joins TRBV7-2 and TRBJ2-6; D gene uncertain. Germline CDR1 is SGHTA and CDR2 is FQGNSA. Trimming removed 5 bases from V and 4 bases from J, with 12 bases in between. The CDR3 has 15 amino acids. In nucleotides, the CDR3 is TGTGCCAGCAGCCCAACGGTTTCAGGGGCCAACGTCCTGACTTTC. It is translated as CASSPTVSGANVLTF.

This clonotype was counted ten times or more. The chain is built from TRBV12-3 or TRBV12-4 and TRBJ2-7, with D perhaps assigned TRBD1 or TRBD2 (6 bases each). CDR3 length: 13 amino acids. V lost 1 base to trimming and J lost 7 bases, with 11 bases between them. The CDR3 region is CASSLDREEEQYF. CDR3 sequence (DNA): TGTGCCAGCAGTTTAGACAGGGAGGAGGAGCAGTACTTC.